These 32 T cell receptor beta chains were all obtained from the same sample, sequenced in a study of blood T cell repertoires in COVID-19. TCRdb's copy holds only in-frame clones and misses some; the assay was immunoSEQ multiplex PCR. The data hold more than 350,000 clones, with roughly 88% observed a single time. The sequenced sample was PBMCs or T cells enriched from blood (not recorded which). All receptors come from a woman aged 18-30 years who had been exposed to COVID-19.

The chain joins TRBV6-4 to TRBJ1-6, with D possibly being TRBD1 (5 bases). This CDR3 comprises 15 residues. V lost 6 bases to trimming and J lost 6 bases, with 15 bases between them. Germline V gene lookup returns CDR1 MRHNA and CDR2 SNTAGT. The CDR3 region is CASRRDRSPNSPLHF. CDR3 nucleotides: TGTGCCAGCAGGAGAGACAGAAGCCCTAATTCACCCCTCCACTTT.

The sample holds one count of this clone. V usage is TRBV28 and J usage is TRBJ1-5; D unresolved. Deletions cut 5 bases from V and 9 bases from J, with 20 bases between. CDR3 length equals 15 residues. Germline V gene sequence: CDR1 MDHEN, CDR2 SYDVKM. The CDR3 coding sequence is TGTGCCAGCAGTCCCAGAGAATATAGGAGTTCGCCCCAGCATTTT. Amino acid sequence: CASSPREYRSSPQHF.

The chain uses TRBV7-2 and TRBJ1-5; D not certain. The ends were cut back, 3 bases at V and 0 bases at J, with 9 bases in the middle. Germline loops: CDR1 SGHTA, CDR2 FQGNSA. The CDR3 runs 15 residues. CDR3 sequence reads: CASSFGVYSNQPQHF. CDR3 DNA: TGTGCCAGCAGCTTCGGGGTATATAGCAATCAGCCCCAGCATTTT.

This sequence joins TRBV27 and TRBJ2-5; the match to TRBD2 covers 8 bases. Trimming at V came to 4 bases and at J to 2 bases, leaving 6 bases not matched to a gene. There are 15 residues in the CDR3. The germline V gene has CDR1 MNHEY and CDR2 SMNVEV (reference sequence). The CDR3 DNA reads TGTGCCAGCAGTTCCCCCTCGGGGGGGCAAGAGACCCAGTACTTC. It yields the protein CASSSPSGGQETQYF.

The genes are TRBV7-9 and TRBJ2-7; 9 bases line up with TRBD1. The CDR3 consists of 14 residues. V lost 1 base and J lost 2; bases outside the gene matches: 0. Germline CDR1 reads SEHNR; CDR2 reads FQNEAQ (reference sequence). The CDR3 nucleotides are TGTGCCAGCAGCTTAGGGACAGGGGCCTACGAGCAGTACTTC. Encoded protein: CASSLGTGAYEQYF.

The chain couples TRBV6-4 to TRBJ2-1, with D possibly matching TRBD1 (6 bases). The CDR3 has 15 amino acids. Germline values: CDR1 MRHNA, CDR2 SNTAGT. Trimming stripped 4 bases from V and 4 bases from J, with 14 bases between. DNA for the CDR3: TGTGCCAGCAGTGGACAGGAATCCAATTACAATGAGCAGTTCTTC. Protein product: CASSGQESNYNEQFF.

This clone has a single count. The chain uses TRBV2 and TRBJ1-5, with 7 bases fitting TRBD1. CDR3 size: 15 residues. V shed 6 bases and J 7 bases; nucleotides not matched to a gene: 12. Germline V gene data show CDR1 as SNHLY and CDR2 as FYNNEI. CDR3 coding DNA: TGTGCCAGCAGCTTAAGACAGGGTAGGGAACAGCCCCAGCATTTT. The encoded protein is CASSLRQGREQPQHF. The variable domain in full, with the rest retrieved from reference TRBV2 and TRBJ1-5, is EPEVTQTPSHQVTQMGQEVILRCVPISNHLYFYWYRQILGQKVEFLVSFYNNEISEKSEIFDDQFSVERPDGSNFTLKIRSTKLEDSAMYFCASSLRQGREQPQHFGDGTRLSIL.

The chain's CDR3 is CASSPTSGSAAETQYF. The CDR3 DNA is TGCGCCAGCAGCCCGACTAGCGGCTCCGCGGCGGAGACCCAGTACTTC. The chain employs TRBV5-1 and TRBJ2-5, with 9 nucleotides matching TRBD2. V lost 4 bases to trimming and J lost 5 bases; unmatched junction nucleotides: 12. Germline lookup yields CDR1 SGHRS and CDR2 YFSETQ. CDR3 length equals 16 residues.

This clone was recorded once. This chain links TRBV28 with TRBJ1-5; D is ambiguous. Germline assignment: CDR1 MDHEN and CDR2 SYDVKM. The CDR3 totals 16 residues. The V end lost 2 bases, the J end lost 5 bases, and 16 bases lay between the germline ends. The CDR3 is CASSLIAPEEDQPQHF. CDR3 nucleotide sequence: TGTGCCAGCAGTTTAATCGCCCCGGAGGAAGATCAGCCCCAGCATTTT. The full variable domain, with the rest looked up from reference TRBV28 and TRBJ1-5, is DVKVTQSSRYLVKRTGEKVFLECVQDMDHENMFWYRQDPGLGLRLIYFSYDVKMKEKGDIPEGYSVSREKKERFSLILESASTNQTSMYLCASSLIAPEEDQPQHFGDGTRLSIL.

The V and J genes are TRBV7-9 and TRBJ2-7; 11 positions agree with TRBD2. This CDR3 comprises 15 residues. With 6 bases clipped from V and 3 bases from J, the junction kept 7 bases outside the gene matches. Germline lookup yields CDR1 SEHNR and CDR2 FQNEAQ (reference sequence). In DNA form, the CDR3 reads TGTGCCAGCAGTTCTAGCGGGGGGACGTTCTACGAGCAGTACTTC. This gives the protein CASSSSGGTFYEQYF.

The genes are TRBV6-5 and TRBJ1-3; tentatively, D is TRBD1 (6 bases). The CDR3 loop spans 15 amino acids. CDR1 is MNHEY and CDR2 is SVGAGI in the germline V gene. Trimming stripped 5 bases from V and 4 bases from J, with 15 bases between. This CDR3 is CASSKGGLIGNTIYF. The CDR3 region has the DNA TGTGCCAGCAGTAAGGGGGGGTTGATCGGAAACACCATATATTTT.

The V gene is TRBV5-1, the J gene TRBJ2-7, with 8 positions matching TRBD1. Germline CDR1 and CDR2: SGHRS and YFSETQ. This CDR3 has 17 amino acids. V lost 4 bases, J lost 9 bases, and 21 bases stayed unmatched. This CDR3 is CASSPIPRTGSPGGQYF. The CDR3 DNA reads TGCGCCAGCAGCCCTATACCTCGGACAGGGTCACCAGGTGGGCAGTACTTC. The full variable domain, with the rest looked up from reference TRBV5-1 and TRBJ2-7, is KAGVTQTPRYLIKTRGQQVTLSCSPISGHRSVSWYQQTPGQGLQFLFEYFSETQRNKGNFPGRFSGRQFSNSRSEMNVSTLELGDSALYLCASSPIPRTGSPGGQYFGPGTRLTVT.

The CDR3: CASSVPLAGERESTDTQYF. DNA for the CDR3: TGTGCCAGCAGCGTTCCACTAGCGGGGGAGAGAGAATCCACAGATACGCAGTATTTT. The chain links TRBV9 to TRBJ2-3; the match to TRBD2 covers 11 bases. Germline V gene sequence: CDR1 SGDLS, CDR2 YYNGEE. The CDR3 consists of 19 residues. The ends lost 2 bases at V and 2 bases at J; junction bases unmatched: 13.

V is TRBV3-1 (or the pseudogene TRBV3-2) and J is TRBJ1-1; 8 positions match TRBD1. From germline, CDR1 is LGHDT and CDR2 YNNKEL (reference sequence). CDR3 size: 15 residues. The trim removed 2 bases at V and 4 bases at J, leaving 6 bases unmatched. CDR3 bases: TGTGCCAGCAGCCAAACCGACAGGGGTAGCACTGAAGCTTTCTTT. Protein sequence: CASSQTDRGSTEAFF.

The chain uses TRBV28 and TRBJ2-1; 13 bases align to TRBD2. With V trimmed by 4 bases and J by 8 bases, 5 bases remained unmatched. Germline V gene lookup returns CDR1 MDHEN and CDR2 SYDVKM. The CDR3 length is 15 residues. The CDR3 bases are TGTGCCAGCAGTTATGGACTAGCGGGAGTCTATGAGCAGTTCTTC. It codes for CASSYGLAGVYEQFF.

The V gene is TRBV9, the J gene TRBJ2-7; D is perhaps TRBD2 (6 bases). The CDR3 covers 13 residues. Trimming removed 7 bases at V and 2 bases at J, with 13 bases between. Looked up from germline, CDR1 is SGDLS and CDR2 is YYNGEE. In DNA, the CDR3 is TGTGCCAGCTCTGCTAGCGACACCTACGAGCAGTACTTC. It codes for CASSASDTYEQYF. Based on the CDR3 plus reference TRBV9 and TRBJ2-7, the full variable domain is DSGVTQTPKHLITATGQRVTLRCSPRSGDLSVYWYQQSLDQGLQFLIQYYNGEERAKGNILERFSAQQFPDLHSELNLSSLELGDSALYFCASSASDTYEQYFGPGTRLTVT.

V and J are TRBV13 and TRBJ1-5, with D unclear. The CDR3 length is 13 residues. Germline-derived CDR1 and CDR2 are PRHDT and FYEKMQ (reference sequence). V gave up 5 bases and J gave up 4 bases, with 9 bases separating them. Here the CDR3 reads CASSPSRNQPQHF. Here the CDR3 DNA reads TGTGCCAGCAGCCCCTCACGGAATCAGCCCCAGCATTTT.

V and J are TRBV6-2 or TRBV6-3 and TRBJ2-3, with a possible D match to TRBD1 (5 bases). Germline CDR1 is MNHEY and CDR2 is SVGEGT. This CDR3 is 15 amino acids long. Trimming took 0 bases from V and 6 from J, leaving 13 bases between them. CDR3 coding DNA: TGTGCCAGCAGTTACTCTGGACCAGGGATGGATACGCAGTATTTT. Amino acids: CASSYSGPGMDTQYF.

The V and J genes are TRBV24-1 and TRBJ2-7; a possible D gene is TRBD2 (5 bases). The germline V and J ends were trimmed by 6 bases and 0 bases, with 11 bases remaining between them. This CDR3 region has 14 residues. Looked up from germline, CDR1 is KGHDR and CDR2 is SFDVKD. The DNA for the CDR3 is TGTGCCACCAGTTCGGGCGGGTCCTCCTACGAGCAGTACTTC. It translates to CATSSGGSSYEQYF.

This clone was observed once. V and J are TRBV2 and TRBJ1-5; perhaps TRBD1 as D (5 bases). V was clipped by 5 bases and J by 3 bases, with 14 bases between them. The V gene's germline CDR1 is SNHLY and CDR2 FYNNEI. This CDR3 is built from 15 residues. The DNA for the CDR3 is TGTGCCAGCAGTCGACAGAGTACCTCCAATCAGCCCCAGCATTTT. It encodes CASSRQSTSNQPQHF.

This clone was observed a single time. The chain employs TRBV11-3 and TRBJ2-1; maybe TRBD2 (5 bases). Per germline, CDR1 SGHNT and CDR2 YENEEA. Trimming cost V 3 bases and J 4 bases, with 13 bases left between them. The CDR3 has 15 residues. The CDR3 here is CASSFEGVEYNEQFF. CDR3 in DNA: TGTGCCAGCAGCTTCGAGGGAGTAGAATACAATGAGCAGTTCTTC.

This clone was counted only a few times. V and J are TRBV11-2 and TRBJ1-3; D may be TRBD1 (6 bases). V was pared by 0 bases and J by 4 bases, with 10 bases between. The CDR3 is 15 residues long. Germline CDR1 reads SGHAT; CDR2 reads FQNNGV. The CDR3 protein is CASSLEGTLGNTIYF. The CDR3 region has the DNA TGTGCCAGCAGCTTAGAGGGGACATTAGGAAACACCATATATTTT.

The chain combines TRBV6-5 with TRBJ2-2; D gene uncertain. V was clipped by 5 bases and J by 2 bases, with 12 bases between them. The CDR3 totals 15 residues. The germline V gene encodes CDR1 MNHEY and CDR2 SVGAGI. The CDR3 protein is CASSRAGSNTGELFF. CDR3 sequence (DNA): TGTGCCAGCAGTCGCGCCGGGTCTAACACCGGGGAGCTGTTTTTT.

V and J are TRBV7-9 and TRBJ1-1; a possible D gene is TRBD1 (5 bases). CDR3 length: 14 residues. Germline CDR1 and CDR2: SEHNR and FQNEAQ (reference sequence). The V end lost 4 bases, the J end lost 0 bases, and 9 bases lay between the germline ends. In DNA, the CDR3 is TGTGCCAGCAGCTGGGCAGGGATGAACACTGAAGCTTTCTTT. Translated, it gives CASSWAGMNTEAFF.

The CDR3 region is CASSLRRETPLHF. The DNA of the CDR3 is TGTGCCAGCAGTTTACGCCGGGAGACACCCCTCCACTTT. The J gene is TRBJ1-6, the V gene TRBV27; D remains ambiguous. The germline CDR1 and CDR2 sequences are MNHEY and SMNVEV (reference sequence). V was trimmed by 2 bases and J by 11 bases, leaving 10 bases between them. The CDR3 length is 13 residues.

V usage is TRBV11-2 and J usage is TRBJ2-2, with D hard to call. V shed 1 base and J shed 7 bases, with 4 bases lying between them. The CDR3 contains 12 residues. The germline gives CDR1 SGHAT, CDR2 FQNNGV. CDR3 loop: CASSLAGGELFF. CDR3 in DNA: TGTGCCAGCAGCTTAGCGGGCGGGGAGCTGTTTTTT.

The rearrangement uses TRBV19 and TRBJ2-3; 9 nucleotides align to TRBD1. CDR3 length equals 14 residues. Germline trimming cut 7 bases from V and 6 bases from J; bases unmatched to any gene: 8. Germline V gene sequence: CDR1 LNHDA, CDR2 SQIVND (reference sequence). CDR3: CASTADRGDDTQYF. The CDR3 nucleotides read TGTGCCAGTACCGCGGACAGGGGCGACGATACGCAGTATTTT.

This sequence joins TRBV6-6 and TRBJ2-7, with 8 positions matching TRBD1. The CDR3 sequence is 15 residues long. J gave up 7 bases and V 5 bases, and 13 bases lay outside the gene matches. Germline V CDR1 and CDR2: MNHNY, SVGAGI (reference sequence). The CDR3 nucleotides read TGTGCCAGCAGTCCCGCTACAGGGGGTCCTGGGGAGCAGTACTTC. Amino acids: CASSPATGGPGEQYF.

This clone has a handful of counts. V gene TRBV5-6 combines with J gene TRBJ1-2; 7 positions agree with TRBD1. This CDR3 spans 15 amino acids. J was trimmed by 3 bases and V by 1 base; bases with no gene match: 6. Germline CDR1 is SGHDT and CDR2 is YYEEEE. CDR3 protein: CASSLRGGAYYGYTF. In DNA form, the CDR3 reads TGTGCCAGCAGCTTGAGAGGGGGCGCGTACTATGGCTACACCTTC. The full variable domain, with the rest looked up from reference TRBV5-6 and TRBJ1-2, is DAGVTQSPTHLIKTRGQQVTLRCSPKSGHDTVSWYQQALGQGPQFIFQYYEEEERQRGNFPDRFSGHQFPNYSSELNVNALLLGDSALYLCASSLRGGAYYGYTFGSGTRLTVV.

J is TRBJ2-7 and V is TRBV27; possible D gene TRBD2, 6 bases. Germline V lookup: CDR1 MNHEY, CDR2 SMNVEV (reference sequence). The germline V and J ends were trimmed by 3 bases and 3 bases, with 33 bases remaining between them. The CDR3 is made up of 21 amino acids. The DNA for the CDR3 is TGTGCCAGCAGTTTTGGGATTGGAGAGAAAGCCGGGAGCCCTTCTTTCTACGAGCAGTACTTC. It specifies CASSFGIGEKAGSPSFYEQYF.

As concerns this clone: This same CDR3 is encoded by further DNA sequences in the sample. The rearrangement uses TRBV27 and TRBJ2-7, with 8 bases fitting TRBD2. CDR1 and CDR2 (germline): MNHEY, SMNVEV (reference sequence). The CDR3 sequence is 12 residues long. V was pared by 3 bases and J by 6 bases, with 1 base of the junction left unmatched. DNA of the CDR3: TGTGCCAGCAGTTTCGGGGGGGGCGAGCAGTACTTC. This gives the protein CASSFGGGEQYF.

The chain employs TRBV10-1 and TRBJ2-1; 7 positions agree with TRBD1. Germline V gives CDR1 WNHNN, CDR2 SYGVQD (reference sequence). V was clipped by 2 bases and J by 0 bases; unmatched bases: 4. This CDR3 is 16 amino acids long. The CDR3: CASSEPGDSSYNEQFF. In DNA form, the CDR3 reads TGCGCCAGCAGTGAGCCTGGGGACAGCTCCTACAATGAGCAGTTCTTC.